The T cell receptor (beta chain) under discussion was sequenced for a study of radiotherapy plus CTLA-4 blockade in lung cancer. Whole-study context: Across the patients, objective responses occurred in approximately 19%, and disease control in approximately 30%.

Lung cancer patients with chemo-refractory metastatic non-small-cell disease were given focal radiation plus CTLA-4 blockade with ipilimumab. About this clone: Its cognate antigen is unknown.

V was pared by 5 bases and J by 1 base, with 0 bases of the junction left unmatched. CDR1 and CDR2 from the germline V gene are SNHLY and FYNNEI. CDR3 length: 13 residues. Assay: immunoSEQ multiplex PCR; the TCRdb copy retains only in-frame clones and omits some. The sample contains 120,000 or so clones, 85% to 90% of which appear only once. The study, taken as a whole, reports: Once radiotherapy plus ipilimumab had been given, TCR clones derived from tumor expanded in blood.

This TCR derives from a human donor with non-small cell lung cancer that progressed on radiotherapy plus ipilimumab. The V and J genes are TRBV2 and TRBJ2-5; 8 nucleotides match TRBD1. The sequences come from peripheral blood, collected from a patient treated with radiotherapy plus ipilimumab. The CDR3 DNA reads as TGTGCCAGCAGTCAGGGGGCCCAAGAGACCCAGTACTTC. Protein product: CASSQGAQETQYF.